This T cell receptor (beta chain) was obtained from a study of cytomegalovirus exposure and HLA in healthy donors (dated 2017 in TCRdb). Broadly, across the study: An earlier analysis of 587 of the donors reported approximately 280 Gb of sequence data and 117 million unique TCR beta sequences obtained from some 170 million T cells. An early release that covered fewer than 750 HLA-typed donors contained approximately 300 gigabases of sequencing data and tens of millions of unique TCR sequences. Of the 300 to 500 genotyped donors, roughly 76% were placed in the genetic ancestry cluster associated with self-reported Caucasian donors. The study aimed to test whether cataloging public T cell receptors could reveal signatures of past pathogen exposure. The study profiled the T cell repertoires of 550 to 700 subjects by immunosequencing and related them to cytomegalovirus serostatus. Besides the first cohort of under 700 subjects, a separate validation cohort made up of 120 different subjects was used. The study combined high-throughput TCR immunosequencing, statistical association of individual TCRs with disease status, and machine learning to predict cytomegalovirus infection status. A later analysis re-examined previously published TCR beta repertoires from roughly 720 donors and added high-resolution HLA genotyping to investigate patterns of TCR occurrence. Rather than using new phenotypic data, the later analysis identified candidate immune exposures from TCR beta sequences and from how often those sequences occurred across donors. An earlier analysis of nearly 600 of the donors applied high-throughput TCR beta sequencing to assess whether each TCR beta V gene segment acted as functional or pseudogenic. Alongside the repertoire data, information on donor age, sex, ethnicity and CMV serostatus was compiled. Genome-wide SNP genotypes for about 55% of the 666 donors were used in a later genetic analysis, which treated that subset as a discovery cohort. All discovery cohort repertoires had been generated on a single sequencing platform. Class I and class II HLA loci were covered by the typing at four-digit resolution. The number of typed donors differed by locus: roughly 629-640 for A, B, C, DRB1 and DQB1; roughly 510 for DQA1; some 610 for DPA1; and 400 to 480 for DPB1. Because of strong linkage in the cohort, roughly five DR-DQ haplotypes were treated as single units for association and clustering. On average, 235,054 unique TCR beta nucleotide sequences were sequenced per donor among a few hundred genotyped donors of the cohort, with 15% to 20% of those sequences being non-productive.

Notes on this clone: Its target antigen remains unknown. The record has no base qualities; no much larger clone is one base away.

Library prep was done by the immunoSEQ multiplex PCR assay. A mixture of 60 forward primers for TCR Vbeta segments and 13 reverse primers for TCR Jbeta segments was used in the multiplex PCR. Amplification of the CDR3 region of rearranged TCR beta genes was performed with a multiplex PCR assay on genomic DNA. The Illumina HiSeq System was used to sequence the amplified TCR beta libraries as 87-base-pair reads. The paper's processing steps were these. Across the roughly 640 repertoires, a later analysis counted 78 million or so unique TCR beta chains, around 11 million of which were shared by at least two donors. To remove PCR and sequencing errors, raw reads were error-corrected and collapsed into unique sequences using a nearest-neighbor algorithm that merged closely related sequences. To assign V, D and J gene segments, CDR3 sequences were aligned to IMGT reference sequences. Each retained sequence needed at least a six-nucleotide match to both a V gene segment and a J gene segment. A rearrangement counted as productive if the CDR3 had no stop codons and remained in frame with V and J, and every other rearrangement counted as non-productive. CDR3 was defined by IMGT convention, running from the second conserved V-encoded cysteine to the conserved J-encoded phenylalanine. The earlier analysis of 587 of the donors excluded any sequence lacking an unambiguous match to a single V gene segment. An earlier analysis of 587 of the donors classified V segments as functional when productive rearrangements were above 56.7% and as segregating when the standard deviation between donors was above 5%. A statistical classification framework was built to diagnose cytomegalovirus status from the catalog of TCR beta chain sequences. In a later analysis, TCR nucleotide sequences were compared against IMGT/GENE-DB human TR gene sequences so that V and J genes could be assigned. In a later analysis, CDR3 sequences and most-parsimonious VDJ recombination scenarios were assigned using the TCRdist pipeline. In a later analysis, every TCR beta chain was defined by the combination of its CDR3 amino acid sequence and its V-gene family, and reads without a unique V-gene family were dropped. As a way to deal with suspected cross-contamination and a sequencing artifact, a later analysis dropped more than 500 nucleotide sequences that were highly shared and had low generation probability. In a later analysis, a clonal expansion index was calculated for each public chain from normalized within-repertoire ranks of inferred template counts. In a later analysis, generation probabilities were computed with a VDJ recombination model fitted to out-of-frame rearrangements, and the resulting probabilities were checked against IGoR. Hypergeometric tests were used in a later analysis to score TCR-TCR, TCR-HLA and TCR-CMV co-occurrence, with a repertoire-size bias correction applied to the TCR pairs. A later analysis estimated false discovery rates by permuting HLA or CMV assignments 20 times. In a later analysis, co-occurring TCRs were grouped using DBSCAN, and TCRdist sequence similarity was added for clustering within HLA-allele-positive subsets. Repertoires with fewer than 30,000 or more than 120,000 public chains, plus five repertoires with anomalous nucleotide sharing, were excluded from co-occurrence clustering. As stored in TCRdb, this immuneACCESS dataset retains in-frame rearrangements with V and J assigned. A fraction of the clones does not appear; measured against another copy, unresolved V genes explain less than half of the discrepancy, and the remainder lacks a known reason. V and J calls and clone size are as listed in that table; D and trimming were resolved from the DNA. Across this sample there are over 110,000 clones, with 82% seen only once. Clones ranked in the top ten supply around 2.4% of the sample.

The cohort comprised fewer than 750 healthy bone marrow donors. At the time of sampling, all cohort members were nominally healthy, though unrecorded immune exposures were likely present. The donor was CMV seronegative and was included in the group of several hundred seronegative cohort members. Each donor provided a peripheral blood sample, and peripheral blood mononuclear cells were used for TCR beta sequencing. Genomic DNA extraction from the blood cell samples was performed with the Qiagen DNeasy Blood Extraction Kit. There are 14 amino acids in the CDR3, from cysteine to phenylalanine inclusive. Only the CDR3 portion is preserved as DNA: 42 bases, with reading frame beginning at the first base. CDR1 LNHNV and CDR2 YYDKDF were looked up in the germline V gene (reference sequence). A distance of 9 bases separates the germline ends of V and J, which lose 3 bases and 4 bases respectively. The study at large found these results: Cytomegalovirus status was reported to be diagnosed by the classifier with high specificity and sensitivity in both the original and validation cohorts. It was suggested by the authors that the approach could potentially be generalized to other disease states and immunological phenotypes. A later analysis found that most CMV-associated TCR beta chains appeared HLA-restricted, with HLA associations seemingly driven largely by CMV exposure. Because HLA typing was unavailable for some donors at each locus, only the typed subset was used in association tests. Several of the top co-occurrence clusters appeared to be linked to parvovirus B19, influenza, CMV and Epstein-Barr virus, according to a later analysis. In an earlier analysis of approximately 590 of the donors, most TCR beta V segments appeared in productive rearrangements about 90% or about 30% of the time, broadly matching IMGT annotations. A later analysis found that TCR association rates varied across HLA loci, with DRB1 alleles showing the most associated TCRs and HLA-C alleles the fewest. V-gene and J-gene trimming of TCR beta chains was associated with a missense DCLRE1C variant in a later genetic analysis, and the association was replicated in an independent cohort. Linkage disequilibrium might explain the correlated functional status among segregating V segments, but an unknown experimental factor could not be excluded. Immune exposure information for the cohort was limited to CMV serostatus. A further reported finding was that TCR beta sequences accurately predicted the HLA-A and HLA-B alleles for most subjects in the first cohort. Most TCR sequences were observed very rarely across donors, whereas some public TCRs were present in many individuals. When HLA alleles, especially DR and DQ, strongly co-occurred, TCR associations were difficult to assign to individual alleles. The earlier analysis of about 600 of the donors excluded approximately 17 rarely observed V segments, including chromosome 9 orphons, because counts were too low. According to a later genetic analysis, donors in an Asian-associated ancestry cluster had fewer N-insertions in productive TCRs than the approximately 710-donor mean. Some IMGT-functional V segments, including TRBV6-2 and TRBV6-3, could not be distinguished by the 87-base-pair reads and were therefore excluded. The study gave a list of around 170 TCR beta chains associated with cytomegalovirus. The presence/absence analyses assumed that sequencing depth was roughly uniform across donors, and that assumption may not be true. A group of highly shared sequence variants was considered likely to be a technical artifact of the sequencing pipeline. A later analysis associated 15,000 to 20,000 TCR beta sequences with specific HLA alleles at a false discovery rate of 0.05. Only TCR beta chains were sequenced in this cohort, and the absence of alpha or paired-chain data limited detectable features. In vitro tests confirmed that a few of the cytomegalovirus-associated TCR beta chains recognize cytomegalovirus antigens. Compared with equally common non-associated chains, HLA-associated TCR beta chains in a later analysis were more clonally expanded and had lower generation probabilities.

This receptor chain uses TRBV15 and TRBJ2-2; the D gene is perhaps TRBD2, from 7 matching bases. Sequenced sample: PBMCs. This TCR was recovered from a male donor in good health and CMV-seronegative. The nucleotide sequence is given as TGTGCCACCAGCAGGAGGGGGGGCACCGGGGAGCTGTTTTTT. This is translated as CATSRRGGTGELFF.